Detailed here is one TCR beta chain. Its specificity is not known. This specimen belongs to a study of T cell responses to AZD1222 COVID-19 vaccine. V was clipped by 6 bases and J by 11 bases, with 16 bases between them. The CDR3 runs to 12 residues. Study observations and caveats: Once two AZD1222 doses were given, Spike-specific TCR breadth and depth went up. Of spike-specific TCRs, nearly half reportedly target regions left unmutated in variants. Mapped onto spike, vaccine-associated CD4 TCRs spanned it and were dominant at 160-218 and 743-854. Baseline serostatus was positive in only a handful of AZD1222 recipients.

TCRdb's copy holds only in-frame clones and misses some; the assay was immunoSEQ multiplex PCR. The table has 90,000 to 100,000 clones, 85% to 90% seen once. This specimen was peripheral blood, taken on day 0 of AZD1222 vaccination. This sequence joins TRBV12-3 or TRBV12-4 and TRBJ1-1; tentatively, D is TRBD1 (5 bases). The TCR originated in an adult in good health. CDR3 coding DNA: TGTGCCAGCAGCCGGGACGATGTCGACGCTTTCTTT. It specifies CASSRDDVDAFF.